The clone carrying this T cell receptor (beta chain) appeared a single time. This table comes from immunoSEQ multiplex PCR, and its TCRdb copy is limited to in-frame clones, with some not included. The sample lists some 260,000 clones, 70% to 85% occurring once. The CDR3 has 17 residues. J gave up 3 bases and V 0 bases, and 7 bases lay outside the gene matches. Germline V gene sequence: CDR1 SGHRS, CDR2 YFSETQ. The source of the sample is a study of blood T cell repertoires in COVID-19. Study-level information: Whether acute or convalescent, the COVID-19 samples came from the United States, Italy and Spain. Sample material is recorded as cDNA or gDNA derived from T cells, B-cell-depleted T cells, or PBMCs.

The rearrangement links TRBV5-1 to TRBJ2-5, with 11 bases aligning to TRBD2. This TCR came from an elderly woman with acute or convalescent COVID-19. Sequencing was carried out using peripheral blood. The DNA for the CDR3 is TGCGCCAGCAGCTTGGCCATGACTAGCGGGACCAAAGAGACCCAGTACTTC. This gives the protein CASSLAMTSGTKETQYF.